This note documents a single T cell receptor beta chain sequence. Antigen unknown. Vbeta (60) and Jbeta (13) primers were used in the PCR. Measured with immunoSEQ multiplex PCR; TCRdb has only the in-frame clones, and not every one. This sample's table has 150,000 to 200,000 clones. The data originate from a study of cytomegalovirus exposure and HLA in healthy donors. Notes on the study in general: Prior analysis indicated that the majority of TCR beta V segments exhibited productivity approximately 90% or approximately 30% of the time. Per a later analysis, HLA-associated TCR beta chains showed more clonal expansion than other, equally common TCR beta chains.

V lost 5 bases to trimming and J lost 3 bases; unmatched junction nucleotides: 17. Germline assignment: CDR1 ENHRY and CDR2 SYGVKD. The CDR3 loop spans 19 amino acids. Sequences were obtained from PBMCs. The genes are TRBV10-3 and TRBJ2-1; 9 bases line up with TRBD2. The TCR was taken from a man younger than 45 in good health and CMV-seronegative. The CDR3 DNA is TGTGCCATCAGTATGGGGGCGGGAATGGGACTAGCAGACTACAATGAGCAGTTCTTC. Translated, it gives CAISMGAGMGLADYNEQFF.